This TCR beta chain appears in the sequencing data of a study of T cells in Graves' hyperthyroidism and ophthalmopathy. Study-level points and caveats: Among clonotypes expanded in thyroid above 0.001, most were also found in blood.

The ends were cut back, 4 bases at V and 3 bases at J, with 6 bases in the middle. The CDR3 sequence is 12 residues long. Germline V gives CDR1 ENHRY, CDR2 SYGVKD. Only a few counts were recorded for this clonotype. Its cognate antigen is unknown. Amplified TCR beta CDR3 regions came from RNA transcripts. When the TCR CDR3 underwent first-round RT-PCR, the HTBI primer set was used. A single record per CDR3 protein comes from TCRdb applying MiXCR to the multiplex PCR reads. The sample contains 600,000 or so distinct CDR3 sequences, about half of which appear only once. The rearrangement joins TRBV10-3 to TRBJ1-1; D is unclear. Input material: peripheral blood or thyroid tissue (not recorded which). This sequence originates from a woman between 18 and 29 years old with Graves' hyperthyroidism. The CDR3 DNA reads TGTGCCATCAGTGCAGGATACACTGAAGCTTTCTTT. Protein: CAISAGYTEAFF.